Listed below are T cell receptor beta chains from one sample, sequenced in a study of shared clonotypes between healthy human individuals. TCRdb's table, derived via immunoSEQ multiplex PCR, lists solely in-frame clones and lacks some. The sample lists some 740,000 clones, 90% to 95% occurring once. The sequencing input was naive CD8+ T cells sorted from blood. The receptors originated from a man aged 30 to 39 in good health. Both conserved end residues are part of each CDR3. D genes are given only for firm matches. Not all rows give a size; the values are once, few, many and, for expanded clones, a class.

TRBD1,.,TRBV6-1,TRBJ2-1,CASSEARGQGSGYPYNEQFF,TGTGCCAGCAGTGAAGCCCGGGGACAGGGTTCAGGTTACCCCTACAATGAGCAGTTCTTC
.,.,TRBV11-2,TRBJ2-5,CASSSGVGQETQYF,TGTGCCAGCAGTTCAGGGGTGGGACAAGAGACCCAGTACTTC
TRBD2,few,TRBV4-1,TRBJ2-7,CASSQEVAGSYEQYF,TGCGCCAGCAGCCAAGAAGTAGCGGGGAGCTACGAGCAGTACTTC
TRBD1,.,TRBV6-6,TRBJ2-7,CASSKDPTGYSYEQYF,TGTGCCAGCAGTAAGGACCCGACAGGGTACTCCTACGAGCAGTACTTC
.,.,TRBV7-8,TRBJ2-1,CASSYLVSYNEQFF,TGTGCCAGCAGCTACTTGGTCTCCTACAATGAGCAGTTCTTC
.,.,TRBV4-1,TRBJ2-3,CASSGSSTDTQYF,TGCGCCAGCAGCGGATCTAGCACAGATACGCAGTATTTT
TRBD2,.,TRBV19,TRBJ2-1,CAKKRGSSYNEQFF,TGTGCCAAAAAGCGGGGTAGCTCCTACAATGAGCAGTTCTTC
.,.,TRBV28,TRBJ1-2,CASSRPVNPNGYTF,TGTGCCAGCAGCCGACCCGTTAATCCCAATGGCTACACCTTC
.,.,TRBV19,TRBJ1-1,CASSPAPTKRNVEAFF,TGTGCCAGTAGTCCGGCACCAACAAAACGGAATGTTGAAGCTTTCTTT
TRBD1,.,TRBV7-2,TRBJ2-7,CASSLVRDRTYEQYF,TGTGCCAGCAGCTTGGTACGGGACAGGACCTACGAGCAGTACTTC
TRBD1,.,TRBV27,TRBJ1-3,CASSFSRGRMDTIYF,TGTGCCAGCAGTTTTTCAAGGGGGCGAATGGACACCATATATTTT
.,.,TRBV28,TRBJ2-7,CASSNRVSTYEQYF,TGTGCCAGCAGTAACCGGGTTTCCACCTACGAGCAGTACTTC
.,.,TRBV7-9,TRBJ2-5,CASSFPEQETQYF,TGTGCCAGCAGCTTCCCGGAACAAGAGACCCAGTACTTC
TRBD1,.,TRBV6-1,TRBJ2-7,CASSPSGGSAEQYF,TGTGCCAGCAGTCCCTCAGGGGGCTCAGCCGAGCAGTACTTC
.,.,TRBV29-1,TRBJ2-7,CSVDGHGSYEQYF,TGCAGCGTTGATGGACATGGTAGCTACGAGCAGTACTTC
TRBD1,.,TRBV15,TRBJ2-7,CATSSDREQDEQYF,TGTGCCACCAGCAGCGACAGGGAACAGGACGAGCAGTACTTC
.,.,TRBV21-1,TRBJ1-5,CASTKGGQPQHF,TGTGCCAGCACCAAAGGGGGACAGCCCCAGCATTTT
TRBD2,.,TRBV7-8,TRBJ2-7,CASSSPLAGGRPYEQYF,TGTGCCAGCAGCTCACCTTTAGCGGGAGGCCGGCCCTACGAGCAGTACTTC
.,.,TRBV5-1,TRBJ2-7,CASSSPGNFDEQYF,TGCGCCAGCAGCTCGCCGGGAAACTTTGACGAGCAGTACTTC
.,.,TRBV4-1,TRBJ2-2,CASSGSRDGELFF,TGCGCCAGCAGCGGGTCACGGGACGGGGAGCTGTTTTTT
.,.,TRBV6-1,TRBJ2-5,CASSEADGFRETQYF,TGTGCCAGCAGTGAAGCGGATGGTTTTCGAGAGACCCAGTACTTC
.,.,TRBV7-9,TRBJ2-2,CASSLTGLFSGELFF,TGTGCCAGCAGCTTAACGGGTTTGTTTTCCGGGGAGCTGTTTTTT
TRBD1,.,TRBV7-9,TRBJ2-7,CASSPTGTGGYEQYF,TGTGCCAGCAGCCCAACCGGGACAGGTGGTTACGAGCAGTACTTC
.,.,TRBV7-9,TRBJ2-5,CASNPPSSAEETQYF,TGTGCCAGCAACCCTCCGAGTTCAGCTGAAGAGACCCAGTACTTC